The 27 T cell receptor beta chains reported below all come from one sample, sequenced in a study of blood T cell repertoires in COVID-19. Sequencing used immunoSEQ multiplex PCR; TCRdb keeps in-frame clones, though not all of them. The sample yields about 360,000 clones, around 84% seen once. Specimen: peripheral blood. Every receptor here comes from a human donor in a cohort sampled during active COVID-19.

The CDR3 DNA reads as TGTGCCAGCAGCTTATCAGGTGGAACAGATACGCAGTATTTT. Its translation: CASSLSGGTDTQYF. The chain links TRBV7-3 to TRBJ2-3; D unresolved. The germline CDR1 and CDR2 sequences are SGHTA and FQGTGA. Trimming shortened V by 2 bases and J by 3 bases, and 9 bases separated the two germline ends. The CDR3 length is 14 residues.

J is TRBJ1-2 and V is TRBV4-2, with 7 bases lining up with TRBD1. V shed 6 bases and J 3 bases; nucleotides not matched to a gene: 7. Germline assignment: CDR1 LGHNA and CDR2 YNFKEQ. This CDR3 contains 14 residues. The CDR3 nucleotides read TGTGCCAGCAGGCCGGGACAGAATTACTATGGCTACACCTTC. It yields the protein CASRPGQNYYGYTF.

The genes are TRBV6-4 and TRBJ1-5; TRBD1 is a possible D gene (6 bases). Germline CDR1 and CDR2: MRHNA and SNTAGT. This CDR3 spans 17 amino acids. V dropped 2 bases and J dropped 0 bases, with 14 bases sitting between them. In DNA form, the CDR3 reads TGTGCCAGCAGTGACGCCAAACGACAGGCTAGCAATCAGCCCCAGCATTTT. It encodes CASSDAKRQASNQPQHF.

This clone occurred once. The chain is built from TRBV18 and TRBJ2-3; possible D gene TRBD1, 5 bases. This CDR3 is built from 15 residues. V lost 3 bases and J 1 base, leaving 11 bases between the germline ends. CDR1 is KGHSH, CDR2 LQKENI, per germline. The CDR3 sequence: CASSPIQQGTDTQYF. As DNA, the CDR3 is TGTGCCAGCTCACCGATTCAACAGGGCACAGATACGCAGTATTTT.

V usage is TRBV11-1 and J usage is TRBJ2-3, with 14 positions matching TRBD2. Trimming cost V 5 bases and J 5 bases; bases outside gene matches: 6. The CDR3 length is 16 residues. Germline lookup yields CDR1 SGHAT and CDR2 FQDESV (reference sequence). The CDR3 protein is CASSPGTSGGGDTQYF. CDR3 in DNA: TGTGCCAGCAGCCCGGGGACTAGCGGGGGTGGAGATACGCAGTATTTT.

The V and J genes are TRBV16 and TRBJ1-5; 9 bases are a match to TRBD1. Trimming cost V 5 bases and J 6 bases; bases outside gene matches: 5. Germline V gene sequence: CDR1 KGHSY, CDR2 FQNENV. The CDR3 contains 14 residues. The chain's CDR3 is CASSGDRGSQPQHF. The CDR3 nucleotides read TGTGCCAGCAGCGGAGACAGGGGGAGTCAGCCCCAGCATTTT.

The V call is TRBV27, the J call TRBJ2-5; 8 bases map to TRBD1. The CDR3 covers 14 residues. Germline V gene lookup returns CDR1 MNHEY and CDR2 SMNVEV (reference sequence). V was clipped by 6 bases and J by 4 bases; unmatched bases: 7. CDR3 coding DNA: TGTGCCAGCAGCCCCCGGACAGGGCGAGAGACCCAGTACTTC. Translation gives CASSPRTGRETQYF.

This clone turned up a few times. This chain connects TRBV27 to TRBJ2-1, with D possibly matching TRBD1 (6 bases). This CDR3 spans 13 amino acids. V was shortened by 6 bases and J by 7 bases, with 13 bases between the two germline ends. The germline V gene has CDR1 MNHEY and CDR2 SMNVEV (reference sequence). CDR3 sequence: CASSYGQRNEQFF. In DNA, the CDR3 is TGTGCCAGCAGCTACGGACAGAGGAATGAGCAGTTCTTC.

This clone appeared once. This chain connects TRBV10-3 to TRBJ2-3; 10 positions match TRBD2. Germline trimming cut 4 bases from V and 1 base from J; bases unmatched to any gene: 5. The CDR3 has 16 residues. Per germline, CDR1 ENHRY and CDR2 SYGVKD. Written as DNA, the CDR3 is TGTGCCATCAGTGCACTCGGGACTAGCGGCACAGATACGCAGTATTTT. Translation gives CAISALGTSGTDTQYF.

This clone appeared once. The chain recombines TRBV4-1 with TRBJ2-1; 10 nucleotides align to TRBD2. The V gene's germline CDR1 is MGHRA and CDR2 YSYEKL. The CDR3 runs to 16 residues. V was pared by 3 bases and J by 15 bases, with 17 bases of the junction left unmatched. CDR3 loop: CASSQVGSSGGGRVFF. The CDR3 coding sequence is TGCGCCAGCAGCCAGGTAGGGTCTAGCGGGGGCGGCCGGGTGTTCTTC.

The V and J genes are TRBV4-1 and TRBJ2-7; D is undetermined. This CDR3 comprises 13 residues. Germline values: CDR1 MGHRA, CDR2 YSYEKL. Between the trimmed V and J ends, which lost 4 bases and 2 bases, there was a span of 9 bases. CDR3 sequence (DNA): TGCGCCAGCAGCCCTCTCCCTCCCTACGAGCAGTACTTC. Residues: CASSPLPPYEQYF.

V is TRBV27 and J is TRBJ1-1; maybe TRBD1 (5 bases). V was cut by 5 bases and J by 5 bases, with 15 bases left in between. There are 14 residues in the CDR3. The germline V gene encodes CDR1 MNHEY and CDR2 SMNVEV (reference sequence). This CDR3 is CASSLQGGATEAFF. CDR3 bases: TGTGCCAGCAGTCTACAAGGAGGGGCGACTGAAGCTTTCTTT.

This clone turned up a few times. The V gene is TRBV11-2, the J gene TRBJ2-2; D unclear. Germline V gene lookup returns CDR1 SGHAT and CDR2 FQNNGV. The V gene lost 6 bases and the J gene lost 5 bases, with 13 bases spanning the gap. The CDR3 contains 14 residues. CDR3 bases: TGTGCCAGCAGACCCCCAGTGTCAACCGGGGAGCTGTTTTTT. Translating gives CASRPPVSTGELFF.

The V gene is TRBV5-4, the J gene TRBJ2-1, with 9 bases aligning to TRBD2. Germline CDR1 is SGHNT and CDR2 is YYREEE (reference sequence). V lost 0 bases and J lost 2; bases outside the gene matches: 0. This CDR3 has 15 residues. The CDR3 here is CASSLASGAYNEQFF. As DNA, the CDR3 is TGTGCCAGCAGCTTGGCTAGCGGGGCCTACAATGAGCAGTTCTTC.

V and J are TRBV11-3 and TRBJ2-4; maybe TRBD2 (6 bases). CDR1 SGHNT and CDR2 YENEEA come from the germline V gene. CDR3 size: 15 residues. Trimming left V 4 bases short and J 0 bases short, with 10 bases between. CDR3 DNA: TGTGCCAGCAGCTCCTCCGGGGGAGCCAAAAACATTCAGTACTTC. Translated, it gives CASSSSGGAKNIQYF.

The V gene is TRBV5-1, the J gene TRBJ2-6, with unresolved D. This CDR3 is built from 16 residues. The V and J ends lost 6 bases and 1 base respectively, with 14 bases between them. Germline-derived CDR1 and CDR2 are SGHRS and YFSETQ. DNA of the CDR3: TGCGCCAGCACTGGTACAGTTCTTTCTGGGGCCAACGTCCTGACTTTC. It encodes CASTGTVLSGANVLTF.

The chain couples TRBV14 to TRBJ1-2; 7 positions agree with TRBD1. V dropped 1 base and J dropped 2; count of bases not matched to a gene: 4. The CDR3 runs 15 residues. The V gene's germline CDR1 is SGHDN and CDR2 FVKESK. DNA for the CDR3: TGTGCCAGCAGCCAAGGGACAGGACCCAACTATGGCTACACCTTC. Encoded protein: CASSQGTGPNYGYTF.

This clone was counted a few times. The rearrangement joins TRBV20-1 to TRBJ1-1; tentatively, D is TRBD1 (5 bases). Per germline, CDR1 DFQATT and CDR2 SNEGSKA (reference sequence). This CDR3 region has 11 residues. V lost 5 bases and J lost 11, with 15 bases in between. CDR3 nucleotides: TGCAGTGCTGGGCGCGGGGGTCGGGCTTTCTTT. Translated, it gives CSAGRGGRAFF.

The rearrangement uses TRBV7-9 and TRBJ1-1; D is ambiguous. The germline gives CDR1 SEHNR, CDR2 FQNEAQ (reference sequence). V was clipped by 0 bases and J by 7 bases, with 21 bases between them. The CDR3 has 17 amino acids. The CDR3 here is CASSLAGKTRRTDEAFF. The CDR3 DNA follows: TGTGCCAGCAGCTTAGCCGGTAAGACCAGGCGAACAGATGAAGCTTTCTTT.

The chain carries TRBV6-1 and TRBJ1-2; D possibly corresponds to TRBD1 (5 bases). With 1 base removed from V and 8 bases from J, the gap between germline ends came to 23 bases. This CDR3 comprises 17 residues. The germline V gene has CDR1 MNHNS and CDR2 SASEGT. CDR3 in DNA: TGTGCCAGCAGTGAAGGGGCCAGGGAATTTTCTTTCTTAGGCTACACCTTC. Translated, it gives CASSEGAREFSFLGYTF.

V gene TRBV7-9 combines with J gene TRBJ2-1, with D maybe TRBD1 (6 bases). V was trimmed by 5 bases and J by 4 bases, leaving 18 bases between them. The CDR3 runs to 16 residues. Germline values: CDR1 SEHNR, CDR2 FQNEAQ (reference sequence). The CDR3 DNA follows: TGTGCCAGCAGCGTGACCCGGGACACCTATTACAATGAGCAGTTCTTC. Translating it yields CASSVTRDTYYNEQFF.

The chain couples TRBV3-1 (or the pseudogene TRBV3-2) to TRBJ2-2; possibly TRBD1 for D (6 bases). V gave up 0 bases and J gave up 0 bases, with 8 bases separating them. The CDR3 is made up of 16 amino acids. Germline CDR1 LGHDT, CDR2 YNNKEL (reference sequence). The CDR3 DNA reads TGTGCCAGCAGCCAAGAGGGGGCGCCGAACACCGGGGAGCTGTTTTTT. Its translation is CASSQEGAPNTGELFF.

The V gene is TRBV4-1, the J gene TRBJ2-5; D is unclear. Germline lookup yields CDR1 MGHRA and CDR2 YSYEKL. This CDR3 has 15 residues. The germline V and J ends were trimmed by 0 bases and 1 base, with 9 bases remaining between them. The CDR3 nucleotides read TGCGCCAGCAGCCAAGATTGGAGTATCCAAGAGACCCAGTACTTC. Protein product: CASSQDWSIQETQYF.

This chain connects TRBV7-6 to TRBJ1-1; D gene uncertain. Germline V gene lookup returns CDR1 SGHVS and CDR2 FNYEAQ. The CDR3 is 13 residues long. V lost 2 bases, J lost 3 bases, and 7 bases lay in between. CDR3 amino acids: CASSLNGDTEAFF. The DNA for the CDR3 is TGTGCCAGCAGCTTAAACGGGGACACTGAAGCTTTCTTT.

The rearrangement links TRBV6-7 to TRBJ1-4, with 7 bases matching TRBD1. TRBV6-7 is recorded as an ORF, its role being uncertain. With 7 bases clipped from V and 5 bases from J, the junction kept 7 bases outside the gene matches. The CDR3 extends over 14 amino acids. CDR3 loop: CASIKTGTNEKLFF. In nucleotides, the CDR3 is TGTGCCAGCATCAAGACAGGGACGAATGAAAAACTGTTTTTT.

DNA of the CDR3: TGTGCCAGCAGCTTATTGGGCCCGGCGGGGGACTACGAGCAGTACTTC. Protein: CASSLLGPAGDYEQYF. V and J are TRBV7-9 and TRBJ2-7; TRBD2 agrees at 7 bases. V trimming: 2 bases; J trimming: 3 bases; junction bases outside the gene matches: 10. Per germline, CDR1 SEHNR and CDR2 FQNEAQ (reference sequence). The CDR3 is made up of 16 amino acids.

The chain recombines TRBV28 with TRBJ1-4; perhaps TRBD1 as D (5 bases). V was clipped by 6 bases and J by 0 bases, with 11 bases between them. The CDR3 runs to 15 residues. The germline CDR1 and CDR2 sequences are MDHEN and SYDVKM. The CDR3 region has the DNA TGTGCCAGCAGCGACACAGGAGCAACTAATGAAAAACTGTTTTTT. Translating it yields CASSDTGATNEKLFF.